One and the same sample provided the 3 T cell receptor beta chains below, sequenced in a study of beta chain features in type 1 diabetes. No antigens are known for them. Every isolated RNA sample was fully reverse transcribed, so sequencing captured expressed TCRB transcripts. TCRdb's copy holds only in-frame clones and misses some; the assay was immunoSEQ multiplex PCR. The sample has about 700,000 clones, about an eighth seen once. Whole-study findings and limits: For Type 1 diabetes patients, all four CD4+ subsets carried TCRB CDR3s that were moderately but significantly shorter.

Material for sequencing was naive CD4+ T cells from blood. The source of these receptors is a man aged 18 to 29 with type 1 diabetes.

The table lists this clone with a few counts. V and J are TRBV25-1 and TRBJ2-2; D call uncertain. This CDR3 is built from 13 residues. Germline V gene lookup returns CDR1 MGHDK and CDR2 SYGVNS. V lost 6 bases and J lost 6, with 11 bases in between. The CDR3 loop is CASRPTVPGELFF. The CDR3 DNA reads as TGTGCCAGCAGACCCACCGTGCCCGGGGAGCTGTTTTTT.

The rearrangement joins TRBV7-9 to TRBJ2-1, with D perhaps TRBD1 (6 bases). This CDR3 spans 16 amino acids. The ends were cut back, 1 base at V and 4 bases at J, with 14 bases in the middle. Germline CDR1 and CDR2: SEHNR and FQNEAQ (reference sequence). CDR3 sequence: CASSLGLSDSYNEQFF. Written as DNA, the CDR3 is TGTGCCAGCAGCTTAGGGTTGTCGGACAGTTACAATGAGCAGTTCTTC. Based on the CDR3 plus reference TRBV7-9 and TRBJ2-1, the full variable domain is DTGVSQNPRHKITKRGQNVTFRCDPISEHNRLYWYRQTLGQGPEFLTYFQNEAQLEKSRLLSDRFSAERPKGSFSTLEIQRTEQGDSAMYLCASSLGLSDSYNEQFFGPGTRLTVL.

CDR3 in amino acids: CASSEGGSYEQYF. CDR3 nucleotides: TGTGCCAGCAGTGAGGGCGGAAGCTACGAGCAGTACTTC. This chain joins TRBV25-1 and TRBJ2-7; no reliable D call. V shed 3 bases and J shed 3 bases, with 9 bases lying between them. CDR3 length equals 13 residues. Germline CDR1 reads MGHDK; CDR2 reads SYGVNS.